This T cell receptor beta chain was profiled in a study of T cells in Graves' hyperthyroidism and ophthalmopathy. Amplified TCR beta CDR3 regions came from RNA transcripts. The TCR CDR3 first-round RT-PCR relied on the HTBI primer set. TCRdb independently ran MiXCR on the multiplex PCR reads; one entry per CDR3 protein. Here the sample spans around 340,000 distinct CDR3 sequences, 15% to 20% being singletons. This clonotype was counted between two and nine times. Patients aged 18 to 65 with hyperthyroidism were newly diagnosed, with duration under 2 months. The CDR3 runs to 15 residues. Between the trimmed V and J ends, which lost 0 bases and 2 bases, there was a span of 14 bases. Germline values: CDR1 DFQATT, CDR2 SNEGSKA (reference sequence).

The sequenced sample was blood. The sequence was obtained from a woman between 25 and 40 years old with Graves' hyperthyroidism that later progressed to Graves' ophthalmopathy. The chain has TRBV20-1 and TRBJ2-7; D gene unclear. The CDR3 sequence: CSARDPDFPTYEQYF. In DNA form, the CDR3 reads TGCAGTGCTAGAGATCCGGATTTCCCGACCTACGAGCAGTACTTC.